The 19 T cell receptor beta chains in this list originate from one sample, sequenced in a study of blood T cell repertoires in COVID-19. Repertoires were generated with immunoSEQ multiplex PCR, while TCRdb's copy carries only in-frame clones and drops some. The table includes roughly 75,000 clones, 86% detected once. Material for sequencing was peripheral blood. The receptors were gathered from a man aged 80 or over with COVID-19, enrolled during active disease.

Remarks on this clone: The same CDR3 can be traced to other DNA sequences in this sample. The chain employs TRBV20-1 and TRBJ1-2; D might be TRBD1 (6 bases). Germline V gene sequence: CDR1 DFQATT, CDR2 SNEGSKA (reference sequence). V shed 3 bases and J shed 0 bases, with 8 bases lying between them. The CDR3 runs to 13 residues. CDR3 DNA sequence: TGCAGTGCTAGTTCAGGGGCTAACTATGGCTACACCTTC. Translation gives CSASSGANYGYTF.

The chain recombines TRBV7-2 with TRBJ2-1; no firm D call. The length of the CDR3 is 13 residues. Per germline, CDR1 SGHTA and CDR2 FQGNSA. The V gene lost 1 base and the J gene lost 7 bases, with 8 bases spanning the gap. CDR3 residues: CASSLDDWNEQFF. DNA of the CDR3: TGTGCCAGCAGCTTAGATGACTGGAATGAGCAGTTCTTC.

The table lists this clone with a count of one. The CDR3 DNA follows: TGTGCCAGCAGCTTAAGCGGGGGGGCTGAGGGAGAGACCCAGTACTTC. This codes for CASSLSGGAEGETQYF. This chain links TRBV7-3 with TRBJ2-5; TRBD2 agrees at 9 bases. Germline CDR1 SGHTA, CDR2 FQGTGA. The CDR3 length is 16 residues. The V and J ends lost 1 base and 4 bases, in that order; junction bases with no gene match: 7.

The V call is TRBV9, the J call TRBJ2-5, with TRBD1 identical over 10 bases. CDR1 SGDLS and CDR2 YYNGEE come from the germline V gene. V lost 0 bases, J lost 4 bases, and 3 bases stayed unmatched. This CDR3 is built from 15 residues. In DNA, the CDR3 is TGTGCCAGCAGCGTAGTTGGGACAGGGGCAGAGACCCAGTACTTC. This translates into CASSVVGTGAETQYF.

Notes on this clone: Other DNA sequences in the same sample also yield this CDR3. The rearrangement uses TRBV19 and TRBJ1-1; TRBD1 might be the D (6 bases). Trimming pared 6 bases from V and 4 bases from J, leaving 9 bases between. Germline CDR1 and CDR2: LNHDA and SQIVND (reference sequence). The CDR3 is 12 amino acids. The CDR3 spells CASRLRGTEAFF. CDR3 nucleotide sequence: TGTGCCAGTAGGCTCAGGGGCACTGAAGCTTTCTTT.

In this sample, this clone turned up once. The rearrangement uses TRBV7-9 and TRBJ1-1; TRBD1 matches 7 bases. The V gene's germline CDR1 is SEHNR and CDR2 FQNEAQ (reference sequence). V was pared by 3 bases and J by 3 bases, with 4 bases of the junction left unmatched. This CDR3 contains 14 residues. The CDR3 protein is CASSFSTGDTEAFF. The DNA of the CDR3 is TGTGCCAGCAGCTTTTCTACAGGGGACACTGAAGCTTTCTTT.

This rearrangement joins TRBV5-6 to TRBJ2-5; TRBD1 agrees at 7 bases. CDR3 length equals 13 residues. Germline CDR1 reads SGHDT; CDR2 reads YYEEEE. The V segment lost 2 bases and the J segment 3 bases; nucleotides outside the gene matches: 1. CDR3 in DNA: TGTGCCAGCAGCTTCCAGGGGGAAGAGACCCAGTACTTC. Amino acid sequence: CASSFQGEETQYF.

V and J are TRBV5-1 and TRBJ2-7; D not resolved. There are 13 residues in the CDR3. Germline V gene lookup returns CDR1 SGHRS and CDR2 YFSETQ. The V and J ends lost 2 bases and 0 bases respectively, with 6 bases between them. This chain's CDR3 is CASSLASSYEQYF. In DNA, the CDR3 is TGCGCCAGCAGCTTAGCAAGCTCCTACGAGCAGTACTTC.

V is TRBV9 and J is TRBJ2-2; a possible D gene is TRBD1 (6 bases). Trimming took 2 bases from V and 3 from J, leaving 14 bases between them. The germline V gene has CDR1 SGDLS and CDR2 YYNGEE. This CDR3 has 16 residues. CDR3 nucleotide sequence: TGTGCCAGCAGCGTGGTCCCAGGGGTGGACACCGGGGAGCTGTTTTTT. This gives the protein CASSVVPGVDTGELFF.

The chain has TRBV7-3 and TRBJ1-5; perhaps TRBD1 as D (5 bases). Between the trimmed V and J ends, which lost 6 bases and 5 bases, there was a span of 14 bases. The CDR3 loop spans 14 amino acids. Germline V gene data show CDR1 as SGHTA and CDR2 as FQGTGA. CDR3 DNA: TGTGCCAGCAGTCCCCAGGGTAGGGATCAGCCCCAGCATTTT. Amino acids: CASSPQGRDQPQHF.

This clone was seen more than once but under ten times. CDR3 sequence: CASFRAWRGSTEAFF. CDR3 DNA: TGTGCCAGCTTTAGGGCGTGGAGGGGTTCCACTGAAGCTTTCTTT. The chain combines TRBV2 with TRBJ1-1; a weak D match, TRBD1 (5 bases). CDR1 and CDR2 (germline): SNHLY, FYNNEI. Between the trimmed V and J ends, which lost 8 bases and 4 bases, there was a span of 20 bases. The CDR3 is 15 residues long. The entire variable domain, with the rest obtained from reference TRBV2 and TRBJ1-1, is as follows: EPEVTQTPSHQVTQMGQEVILRCVPISNHLYFYWYRQILGQKVEFLVSFYNNEISEKSEIFDDQFSVERPDGSNFTLKIRSTKLEDSAMYFCASFRAWRGSTEAFFGQGTRLTVV.

The chain has TRBV5-6 and TRBJ1-3; a weak D match, TRBD1 (6 bases). From germline, CDR1 is SGHDT and CDR2 YYEEEE. Trimming stripped 5 bases from V and 1 base from J, with 10 bases between. The CDR3 has 14 amino acids. The CDR3 spells CASRGRGSGNTIYF. The CDR3 bases are TGTGCCAGCAGGGGCAGGGGATCTGGAAACACCATATATTTT.

V and J are TRBV10-2 and TRBJ2-1; 10 bases map to TRBD2. The CDR3 has 17 residues. Per the germline V gene, CDR1 is WSHSY and CDR2 is SAAADI. V was clipped by 5 bases and J by 0 bases; unmatched bases: 7. The CDR3 reads CASSSGGASYSYNEQFF. The DNA for the CDR3 is TGCGCCAGCAGTAGCGGGGGGGCCTCTTACTCCTACAATGAGCAGTTCTTC.

V gene TRBV9 combines with J gene TRBJ2-7; 9 bases align to TRBD1. After removal of 2 bases from V and 4 bases from J, the junction contained 7 bases not matched to a gene. The CDR3 length is 15 residues. In germline, CDR1 is SGDLS, CDR2 YYNGEE. The CDR3, as DNA: TGTGCCAGCAGCGTGGGGACAGGGAGTGCTTACGAGCAGTACTTC. Translation gives CASSVGTGSAYEQYF.

The chain employs TRBV5-6 and TRBJ1-5, with 8 positions matching TRBD1. The CDR3 is 14 residues long. Looked up from germline, CDR1 is SGHDT and CDR2 is YYEEEE. V trimming: 1 base; J trimming: 4 bases; junction bases outside the gene matches: 1. CDR3 sequence reads: CASSLTGGNQPQHF. Here the CDR3 DNA reads TGTGCCAGCAGCTTGACAGGGGGGAATCAGCCCCAGCATTTT.

This rearrangement joins TRBV19 to TRBJ1-3; perhaps TRBD1 as D (5 bases). V lost 6 bases and J 2 bases, leaving 17 bases between the germline ends. The germline V gene encodes CDR1 LNHDA and CDR2 SQIVND (reference sequence). This CDR3 has 16 residues. DNA for the CDR3: TGTGCCAGTAGCGATCTTTGGGGCAGTGCTGGAAACACCATATATTTT. Its protein product is CASSDLWGSAGNTIYF.

J is TRBJ1-1 and V is TRBV2; D might be TRBD1 (5 bases). Trimming shortened V by 6 bases and J by 4 bases, and 18 bases separated the two germline ends. Germline V gives CDR1 SNHLY, CDR2 FYNNEI. The CDR3 extends over 15 amino acids. Written as DNA, the CDR3 is TGTGCCAGCAGAACCAGGACGGCCGGGGGCACTGAAGCTTTCTTT. This gives the protein CASRTRTAGGTEAFF.

This chain joins TRBV18 and TRBJ1-4; D is perhaps TRBD1 (5 bases). V lost 1 base and J lost 8, with 14 bases in between. In germline, CDR1 is KGHSH, CDR2 LQKENI. The CDR3 has 15 amino acids. DNA for the CDR3: TGTGCCAGCTCACCACAGGAGGGGATACGCGAAAAACTGTTTTTT. As protein: CASSPQEGIREKLFF.

The V and J genes are TRBV10-3 and TRBJ2-1; 7 nucleotides line up with TRBD1. The CDR3 runs 12 residues. Trimming at V came to 6 bases and at J to 7 bases, leaving 3 bases not matched to a gene. The germline gives CDR1 ENHRY, CDR2 SYGVKD. Here the CDR3 DNA reads TGTGCCATCAGCAAGACAGGGAATGAGCAGTTCTTC. Amino acid sequence: CAISKTGNEQFF.